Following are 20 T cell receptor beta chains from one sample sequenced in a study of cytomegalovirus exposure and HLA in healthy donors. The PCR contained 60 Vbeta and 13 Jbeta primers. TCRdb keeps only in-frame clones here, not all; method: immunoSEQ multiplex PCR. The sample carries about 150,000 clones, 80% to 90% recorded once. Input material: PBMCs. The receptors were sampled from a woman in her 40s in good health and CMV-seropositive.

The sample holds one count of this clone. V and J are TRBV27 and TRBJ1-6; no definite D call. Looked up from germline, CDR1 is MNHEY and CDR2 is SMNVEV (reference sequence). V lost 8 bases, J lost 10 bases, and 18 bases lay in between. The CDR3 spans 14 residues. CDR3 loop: CASASGGRHSPLHF. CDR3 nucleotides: TGTGCCAGCGCGTCTGGAGGGAGGCACTCACCCCTCCACTTT.

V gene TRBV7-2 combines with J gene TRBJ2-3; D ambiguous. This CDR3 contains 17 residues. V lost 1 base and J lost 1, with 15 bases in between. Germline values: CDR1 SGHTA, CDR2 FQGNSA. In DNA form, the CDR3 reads TGTGCCAGCAGCTTAGTTGGCCTAGGAGTGGGCACAGATACGCAGTATTTT. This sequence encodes CASSLVGLGVGTDTQYF.

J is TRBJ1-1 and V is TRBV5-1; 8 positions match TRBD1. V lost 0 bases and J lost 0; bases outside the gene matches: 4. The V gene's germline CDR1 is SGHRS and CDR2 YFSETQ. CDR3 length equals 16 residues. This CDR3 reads CASSLDRGSMNTEAFF. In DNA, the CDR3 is TGCGCCAGCAGCTTGGACAGGGGGTCGATGAACACTGAAGCTTTCTTT.

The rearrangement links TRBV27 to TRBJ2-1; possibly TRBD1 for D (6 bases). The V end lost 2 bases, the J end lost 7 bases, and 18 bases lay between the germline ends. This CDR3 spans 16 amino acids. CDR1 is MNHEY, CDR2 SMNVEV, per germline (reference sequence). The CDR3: CASSLRGTDQGNEQFF. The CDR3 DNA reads TGTGCCAGCAGTTTACGCGGTACCGACCAGGGGAATGAGCAGTTCTTC.

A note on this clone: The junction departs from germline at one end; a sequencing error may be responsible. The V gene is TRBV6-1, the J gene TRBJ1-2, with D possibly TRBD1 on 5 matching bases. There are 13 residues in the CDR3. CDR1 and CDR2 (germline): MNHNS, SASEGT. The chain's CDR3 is CASSEGRGYDYTF. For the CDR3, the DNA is TGTGCCAGCAGTGAAGGACGGGGGTATGACTACACCTTC.

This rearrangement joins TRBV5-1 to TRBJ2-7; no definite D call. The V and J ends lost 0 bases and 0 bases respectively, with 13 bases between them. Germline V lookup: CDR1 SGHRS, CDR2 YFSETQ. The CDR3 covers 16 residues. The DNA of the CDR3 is TGCGCCAGCAGCTTGGGCGTAGCCCAAAGCTCCTACGAGCAGTACTTC. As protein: CASSLGVAQSSYEQYF.

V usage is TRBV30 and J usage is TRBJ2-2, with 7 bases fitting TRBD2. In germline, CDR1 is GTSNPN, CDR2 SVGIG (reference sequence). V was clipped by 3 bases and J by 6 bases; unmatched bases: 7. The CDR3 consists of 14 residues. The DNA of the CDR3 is TGTGCCTGGAGGAGAGCGGGAAGGCCCGGGGAGCTGTTTTTT. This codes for CAWRRAGRPGELFF.

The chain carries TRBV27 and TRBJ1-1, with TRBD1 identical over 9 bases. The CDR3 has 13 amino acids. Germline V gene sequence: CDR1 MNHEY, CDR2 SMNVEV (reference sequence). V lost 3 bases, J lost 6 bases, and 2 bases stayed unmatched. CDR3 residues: CASSLGQGPEAFF. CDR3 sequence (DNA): TGTGCCAGCAGTTTGGGACAGGGACCTGAAGCTTTCTTT.

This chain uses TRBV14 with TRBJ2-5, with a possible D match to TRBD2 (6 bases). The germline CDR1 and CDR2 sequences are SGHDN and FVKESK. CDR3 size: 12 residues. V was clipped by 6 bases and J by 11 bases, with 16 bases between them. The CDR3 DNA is TGTGCCAGCAGTTCCTCGGGGAGGCAGCAGTACTTC. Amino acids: CASSSSGRQQYF.

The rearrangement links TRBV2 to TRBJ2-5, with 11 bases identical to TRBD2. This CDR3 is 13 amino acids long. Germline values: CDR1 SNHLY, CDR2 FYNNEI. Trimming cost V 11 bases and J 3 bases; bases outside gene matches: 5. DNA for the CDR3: TGTGCCTCCGGGGGACTAGCGGAAGAGACCCAGTACTTC. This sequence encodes CASGGLAEETQYF.

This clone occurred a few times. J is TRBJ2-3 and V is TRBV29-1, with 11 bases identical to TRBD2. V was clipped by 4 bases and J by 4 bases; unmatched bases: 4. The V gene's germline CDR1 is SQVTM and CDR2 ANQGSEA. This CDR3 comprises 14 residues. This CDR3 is CSVGELAGADTQYF. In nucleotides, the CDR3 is TGCAGCGTTGGTGAACTAGCGGGGGCAGATACGCAGTATTTT.

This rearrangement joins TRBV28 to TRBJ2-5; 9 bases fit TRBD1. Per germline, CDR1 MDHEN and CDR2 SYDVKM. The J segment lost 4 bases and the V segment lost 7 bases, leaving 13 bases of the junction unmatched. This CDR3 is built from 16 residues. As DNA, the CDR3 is TGTGCCAGCACCGCACGCTACAGGGGGCCTATAGAGACCCAGTACTTC. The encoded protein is CASTARYRGPIETQYF.

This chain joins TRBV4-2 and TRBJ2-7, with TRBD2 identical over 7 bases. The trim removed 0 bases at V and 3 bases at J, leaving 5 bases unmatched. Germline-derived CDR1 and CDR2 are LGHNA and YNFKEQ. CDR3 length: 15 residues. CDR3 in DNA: TGTGCCAGCAGCCAAGAGACTAGCAGTATCTACGAGCAGTACTTC. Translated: CASSQETSSIYEQYF.

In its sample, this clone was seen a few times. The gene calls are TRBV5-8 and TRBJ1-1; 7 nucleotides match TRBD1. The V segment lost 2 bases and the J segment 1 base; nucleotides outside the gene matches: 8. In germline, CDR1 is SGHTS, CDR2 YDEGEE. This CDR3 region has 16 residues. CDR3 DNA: TGTGCCAGCAGCTTAAGTGGGAGACAGGGGAACACTGAAGCTTTCTTT. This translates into CASSLSGRQGNTEAFF.

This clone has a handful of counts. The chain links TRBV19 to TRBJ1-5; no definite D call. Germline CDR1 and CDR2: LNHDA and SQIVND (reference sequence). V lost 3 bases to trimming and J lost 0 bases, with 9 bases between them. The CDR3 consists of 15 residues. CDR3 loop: CASSIEHYSNQPQHF. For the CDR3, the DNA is TGTGCCAGTAGTATTGAGCATTATAGCAATCAGCCCCAGCATTTT.

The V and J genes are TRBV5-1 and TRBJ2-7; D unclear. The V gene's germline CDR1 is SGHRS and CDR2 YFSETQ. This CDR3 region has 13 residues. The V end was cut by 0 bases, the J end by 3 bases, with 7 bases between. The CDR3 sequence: CASSLGQDYEQYF. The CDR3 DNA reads TGCGCCAGCAGCTTGGGACAAGACTACGAGCAGTACTTC.

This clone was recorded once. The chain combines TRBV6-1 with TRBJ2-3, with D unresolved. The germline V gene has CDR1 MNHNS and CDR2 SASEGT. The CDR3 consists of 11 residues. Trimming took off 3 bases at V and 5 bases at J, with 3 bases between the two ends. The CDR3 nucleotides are TGTGCCAGCAGTGACCTAGATACGCAGTATTTT. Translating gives CASSDLDTQYF.

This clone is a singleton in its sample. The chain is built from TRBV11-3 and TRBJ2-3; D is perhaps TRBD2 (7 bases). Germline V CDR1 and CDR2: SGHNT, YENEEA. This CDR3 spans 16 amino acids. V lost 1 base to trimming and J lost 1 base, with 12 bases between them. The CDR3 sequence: CASSLVSGGRTDTQYF. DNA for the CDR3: TGTGCCAGCAGCTTAGTCTCCGGGGGGCGCACAGATACGCAGTATTTT.

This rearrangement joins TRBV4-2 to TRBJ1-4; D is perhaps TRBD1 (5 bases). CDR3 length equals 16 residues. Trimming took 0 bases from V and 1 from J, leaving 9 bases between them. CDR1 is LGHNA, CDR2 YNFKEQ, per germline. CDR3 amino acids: CASSQDLGETNEKLFF. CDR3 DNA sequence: TGTGCCAGCAGCCAAGATTTAGGGGAAACTAATGAAAAACTGTTTTTT.

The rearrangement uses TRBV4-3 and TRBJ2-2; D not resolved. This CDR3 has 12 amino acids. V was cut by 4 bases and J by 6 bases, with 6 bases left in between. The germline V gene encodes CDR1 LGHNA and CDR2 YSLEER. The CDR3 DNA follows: TGCGCCAGCAGCCGCGTACCCGGGGAGCTGTTTTTT. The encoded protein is CASSRVPGELFF.